One and the same sample provided the 12 T cell receptor beta chains below, sequenced in a study of T cell responses to AZD1222 COVID-19 vaccine. Sequencing used immunoSEQ multiplex PCR; TCRdb keeps in-frame clones, though not all of them. The table has tens of thousands of clones, about 91% seen once. The sample in question was peripheral blood, obtained 28 days after the second AZD1222 dose. The receptors were gathered from an adult who received the AZD1222 COVID-19 vaccine.

J is TRBJ1-1 and V is TRBV7-9; 8 bases align to TRBD1. Germline V CDR1 and CDR2: SEHNR, FQNEAQ (reference sequence). Losses at the gene ends were 7 bases for V and 7 bases for J; bases not matched to a gene: 11. The CDR3 contains 14 residues. Here the CDR3 reads CASIPGQGAREAFF. The CDR3 DNA reads TGTGCCAGCATCCCGGGGCAGGGGGCGCGTGAAGCTTTCTTT.

J is TRBJ2-7 and V is TRBV4-2; D unclear. Trimming took off 2 bases at V and 4 bases at J, with 9 bases between the two ends. This CDR3 has 13 residues. Germline V CDR1 and CDR2: LGHNA, YNFKEQ. The CDR3 DNA reads as TGTGCCAGCAGCCAAAATGACATTTACGAGCAGTACTTC. Residues: CASSQNDIYEQYF.

V usage is TRBV11-2 and J usage is TRBJ2-1; 7 nucleotides align to TRBD2. This CDR3 contains 15 residues. After removal of 2 bases from V and 4 bases from J, the junction contained 5 bases not matched to a gene. Germline V gene lookup returns CDR1 SGHAT and CDR2 FQNNGV. In DNA form, the CDR3 reads TGTGCCAGCAGCTTAAGGGACTACTCATACAATGAGCAGTTCTTC. Amino acid sequence: CASSLRDYSYNEQFF. The full variable domain, its missing parts supplied by reference TRBV11-2 and TRBJ2-1, is EAGVAQSPRYKIIEKRQSVAFWCNPISGHATLYWYQQILGQGPKLLIQFQNNGVVDDSQLPKDRFSAERLKGVDSTLKIQPAKLEDSAVYLCASSLRDYSYNEQFFGPGTRLTVL.

J is TRBJ2-7 and V is TRBV7-2, with 8 bases aligning to TRBD2. The V and J ends lost 5 bases and 5 bases, in that order; junction bases with no gene match: 14. Germline-derived CDR1 and CDR2 are SGHTA and FQGNSA. The CDR3 runs to 16 residues. The CDR3 here is CASSHPTSGSRHEQYF. The CDR3 region has the DNA TGTGCCAGCAGCCATCCTACGAGCGGGAGTCGGCACGAGCAGTACTTC.

V and J are TRBV19 and TRBJ2-5; 9 bases agree with TRBD2. V was pared by 3 bases and J by 2 bases, with 7 bases of the junction left unmatched. The CDR3 sequence is 16 residues long. Germline CDR1 LNHDA, CDR2 SQIVND (reference sequence). CDR3 nucleotide sequence: TGTGCCAGTAGTATTCAACTAGCGGGCCAACAAGAGACCCAGTACTTC. Residues: CASSIQLAGQQETQYF.

The CDR3 spells CASSEYKGAKDGYTF. CDR3 DNA sequence: TGTGCCAGCAGTGAATATAAGGGGGCAAAGGATGGCTACACCTTC. The rearrangement joins TRBV25-1 to TRBJ1-2, with TRBD1 matching over 7 bases. Germline V gives CDR1 MGHDK, CDR2 SYGVNS. This CDR3 comprises 15 residues. The V segment lost 0 bases and the J segment 6 bases; nucleotides outside the gene matches: 7.

CDR3 sequence: CASSMTGGEKGMNTEAFF. In nucleotides, the CDR3 is TGCGCCAGCAGCATGACAGGGGGCGAGAAAGGTATGAACACTGAAGCTTTCTTT. V and J are TRBV5-1 and TRBJ1-1; 10 bases match TRBD1. The germline gives CDR1 SGHRS, CDR2 YFSETQ. The junction had 12 bases not matched to a gene; V was cut back by 4 bases and J by 0 bases. CDR3 length: 18 amino acids.

The V gene is TRBV3-1 (or the pseudogene TRBV3-2), the J gene TRBJ2-1; 7 bases line up with TRBD2. Germline V gene sequence: CDR1 LGHDT, CDR2 YNNKEL (reference sequence). There are 16 residues in the CDR3. Unmatched junction bases numbered 8, after V lost 4 bases and J lost 2 bases. The CDR3 sequence is CASSLSSGGAYNEQFF. Here the CDR3 DNA reads TGTGCCAGCAGCCTCTCTAGCGGAGGAGCCTACAATGAGCAGTTCTTC.

This chain uses TRBV6-4 with TRBJ2-3; 8 bases map to TRBD2. CDR1 is MRHNA and CDR2 is SNTAGT in the germline V gene. Trimming took 0 bases from V and 4 from J; bases not matched to a gene: 0. The CDR3 loop spans 14 amino acids. CDR3 nucleotides: TGTGCCAGCAGTGACTCAGCGGGAGCAGATACGCAGTATTTT. Protein: CASSDSAGADTQYF.

V gene TRBV29-1 combines with J gene TRBJ2-2, with 15 bases matching TRBD2. The CDR3 is made up of 15 amino acids. The V gene end was trimmed by 7 bases and the J gene end by 6 bases; junction bases not matched to a gene: 6. CDR1 is SQVTM and CDR2 is ANQGSEA in the germline V gene. CDR3 in amino acids: CSGIGLAGGAGELFF. In nucleotides, the CDR3 is TGCAGCGGAATCGGACTAGCGGGGGGGGCCGGGGAGCTGTTTTTT.

J is TRBJ2-7 and V is TRBV3-1 (or the pseudogene TRBV3-2); a possible D gene is TRBD1 (5 bases). CDR3 size: 11 residues. Trimming stripped 1 base from V and 10 bases from J, with 8 bases between. The V gene's germline CDR1 is LGHDT and CDR2 YNNKEL (reference sequence). CDR3 nucleotide sequence: TGTGCCAGCAGCCAAGCTGACAGTCAGTACTTC. It codes for CASSQADSQYF.

V is TRBV13 and J is TRBJ2-2, with a possible D match to TRBD2 (6 bases). Germline V gene data show CDR1 as PRHDT and CDR2 as FYEKMQ (reference sequence). This CDR3 has 17 residues. The germline V and J ends were trimmed by 8 bases and 4 bases, with 23 bases remaining between them. CDR3 loop: CASGTGDSLRPTGELFF. The CDR3 region has the DNA TGTGCCAGCGGGACCGGGGACTCCCTGCGACCCACCGGGGAGCTGTTTTTT.